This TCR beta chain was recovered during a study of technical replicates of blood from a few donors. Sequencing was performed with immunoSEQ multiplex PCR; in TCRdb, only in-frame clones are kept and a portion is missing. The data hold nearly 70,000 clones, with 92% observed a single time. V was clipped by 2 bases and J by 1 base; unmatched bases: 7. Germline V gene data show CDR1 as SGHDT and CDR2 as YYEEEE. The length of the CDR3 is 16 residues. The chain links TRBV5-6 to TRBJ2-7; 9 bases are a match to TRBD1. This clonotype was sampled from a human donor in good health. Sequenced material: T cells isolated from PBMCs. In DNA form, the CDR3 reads TGTGCCAGCAGCTTTAGTCCTGGACAGGGGTCCTACGAGCAGTACTTC. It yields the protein CASSFSPGQGSYEQYF.